Below are 20 T cell receptor beta chains sequenced from a single sample in a study of cytomegalovirus exposure and HLA in healthy donors. PCR amplification relied on 60 Vbeta primers (plus 13 Jbeta primers). The data were produced by immunoSEQ multiplex PCR, yet TCRdb's version contains in-frame clones alone and is incomplete. The sample holds 150,000 to 200,000 clones, roughly 90% seen once. Sequencing was performed on PBMCs. The receptors stem from a girl in the first two years of life in good health and CMV-seronegative.

The chain employs TRBV4-2 and TRBJ2-5; 10 nucleotides line up with TRBD2. The CDR3 is made up of 16 amino acids. Germline V gives CDR1 LGHNA, CDR2 YNFKEQ. The ends lost 3 bases at V and 1 base at J; junction bases unmatched: 5. The DNA for the CDR3 is TGTGCCAGCAGCCAGATAGCGGGAGGCCTCCAAGAGACCCAGTACTTC. Protein: CASSQIAGGLQETQYF.

The CDR3 DNA is TGTGCCAGCTCACCAGGCCAGGCAGCTTTCTTT. Its protein is CASSPGQAAFF. This sequence joins TRBV18 and TRBJ1-1, with D hard to call. The CDR3 is 11 residues long. The germline V gene encodes CDR1 KGHSH and CDR2 LQKENI. Trimming pared 2 bases from V and 10 bases from J, leaving 8 bases between.

V and J are TRBV30 and TRBJ1-2; D not certain. This CDR3 is 13 amino acids long. Per the germline V gene, CDR1 is GTSNPN and CDR2 is SVGIG (reference sequence). Deletions cut 0 bases from V and 7 bases from J, with 12 bases between. CDR3 amino acids: CAWSVTRESGYTF. In DNA form, the CDR3 reads TGTGCCTGGAGTGTAACTCGGGAGAGTGGCTACACCTTC.

This rearrangement joins TRBV5-1 to TRBJ2-1; 9 bases match TRBD1. V gave up 3 bases and J gave up 7 bases; unmatched junction bases: 11. The CDR3 consists of 16 residues. Germline assignment: CDR1 SGHRS and CDR2 YFSETQ. CDR3 nucleotide sequence: TGCGCCAGCAGCTGGACCTCGGGACAGGGCAATAATGAGCAGTTCTTC. Its translation: CASSWTSGQGNNEQFF.

The CDR3 DNA follows: TGTGCCAGCAGCGAGGAACAGGGGATAGGCGAGCAGTACTTC. Residues: CASSEEQGIGEQYF. The gene calls are TRBV9 and TRBJ2-7, with 7 nucleotides matching TRBD1. Germline loops: CDR1 SGDLS, CDR2 YYNGEE. This CDR3 is built from 14 residues. The J segment lost 6 bases and the V segment lost 3 bases, leaving 9 bases of the junction unmatched.

The genes are TRBV7-9 and TRBJ1-1, with a weak D call TRBD1 (5 bases). There are 12 residues in the CDR3. CDR1 SEHNR and CDR2 FQNEAQ come from the germline V gene (reference sequence). The ends were cut back, 2 bases at V and 7 bases at J, with 8 bases in the middle. The CDR3: CASSLSGYEAFF. The CDR3 region has the DNA TGTGCCAGCAGCTTATCAGGGTATGAAGCTTTCTTT.

This sequence joins TRBV5-6 and TRBJ1-6; 7 positions match TRBD1. This CDR3 has 15 amino acids. Looked up from germline, CDR1 is SGHDT and CDR2 is YYEEEE. Germline trimming cut 6 bases from V and 6 bases from J; bases unmatched to any gene: 9. The CDR3 spells CASTLRTGANSPLHF. As DNA, the CDR3 is TGTGCCAGCACCCTGCGCACAGGGGCTAATTCACCCCTCCACTTT.

The J gene is TRBJ2-1, the V gene TRBV2, with D perhaps matching TRBD2 (5 bases). With 7 bases removed from V and 0 bases from J, the gap between germline ends came to 7 bases. Germline V CDR1 and CDR2: SNHLY, FYNNEI. This CDR3 spans 13 amino acids. CDR3 DNA sequence: TGTGCCAGCATAGGGAGCTCCTACAATGAGCAGTTCTTC. It translates to CASIGSSYNEQFF.

This chain joins TRBV5-4 and TRBJ2-3; no definite D call. Trimming stripped 3 bases from V and 5 bases from J, with 4 bases between. CDR3 size: 11 residues. Germline V gene sequence: CDR1 SGHNT, CDR2 YYREEE (reference sequence). The CDR3 is CASSYKDTQYF. DNA for the CDR3: TGTGCCAGCAGCTATAAAGATACGCAGTATTTT. Full variable domain (rest looked up from reference TRBV5-4 and TRBJ2-3): ETGVTQSPTHLIKTRGQQVTLRCSSQSGHNTVSWYQQALGQGPQFIFQYYREEENGRGNFPPRFSGLQFPNYSSELNVNALELDDSALYLCASSYKDTQYFGPGTRLTVL.

V is TRBV5-6 and J is TRBJ2-5; TRBD2 is a possible D gene (5 bases). This CDR3 has 14 residues. V was trimmed by 0 bases and J by 5 bases, leaving 11 bases between them. The germline V gene encodes CDR1 SGHDT and CDR2 YYEEEE. The CDR3 protein is CASSLGLALETQYF. The CDR3 bases are TGTGCCAGCAGCTTGGGGCTAGCTTTGGAGACCCAGTACTTC.

This chain connects TRBV4-1 to TRBJ2-1, with D possibly matching TRBD2 (5 bases). The V gene's germline CDR1 is MGHRA and CDR2 YSYEKL. This CDR3 has 15 amino acids. Trimming stripped 1 base from V and 4 bases from J, with 11 bases between. CDR3: CASSQGDWEYNEQFF. The CDR3 bases are TGCGCCAGCAGCCAAGGCGACTGGGAGTACAATGAGCAGTTCTTC.

The chain has TRBV6-5 and TRBJ1-1, with D possibly TRBD1 on 5 matching bases. Trimming removed 6 bases from V and 5 bases from J, with 13 bases in between. CDR1 and CDR2 (germline): MNHEY, SVGAGI. The CDR3 runs to 13 residues. The CDR3 DNA reads TGTGCCAGCAGAATTTCGTCAGGGACTGAAGCTTTCTTT. This encodes CASRISSGTEAFF.

This chain uses TRBV27 with TRBJ2-1; the match to TRBD2 covers 9 bases. J gave up 9 bases and V 4 bases, and 28 bases lay outside the gene matches. Germline V gene sequence: CDR1 MNHEY, CDR2 SMNVEV (reference sequence). The CDR3 runs 21 residues. The CDR3 loop reads CASSSIPIAGWRGGRVGEQFF. The CDR3 DNA reads TGTGCCAGCAGTTCCATCCCCATTGCGGGTTGGCGGGGGGGCCGGGTAGGTGAGCAGTTCTTC.

This chain uses TRBV27 with TRBJ2-2; the match to TRBD1 covers 11 bases. Germline CDR1 and CDR2: MNHEY and SMNVEV (reference sequence). This CDR3 comprises 19 residues. Losses at the gene ends were 7 bases for V and 6 bases for J; bases not matched to a gene: 19. The CDR3 DNA reads TGTGCCAGCAAGCCGACTAAGGGACAGGGGGGGAAGTGGCCCGGGGAGCTGTTTTTT. As protein: CASKPTKGQGGKWPGELFF.

This chain connects TRBV7-9 to TRBJ1-4, with 9 bases identical to TRBD1. CDR1 is SEHNR and CDR2 is FQNEAQ in the germline V gene (reference sequence). This CDR3 is 15 amino acids long. V gave up 5 bases and J gave up 7 bases; unmatched junction bases: 8. In DNA, the CDR3 is TGTGCCAGCAGCCCGAACAGGGGGCTAAGTGAAAAACTGTTTTTT. As protein: CASSPNRGLSEKLFF.

V usage is TRBV4-3 and J usage is TRBJ2-7, with 7 bases fitting TRBD1. V shed 1 base, J shed 1 base, and the junction held 4 bases outside the gene matches. The germline V gene has CDR1 LGHNA and CDR2 YSLEER. This CDR3 spans 15 amino acids. CDR3 region: CASSQVRTGSYEQYF. CDR3 DNA sequence: TGCGCCAGCAGCCAAGTGCGGACAGGATCCTACGAGCAGTACTTC.

This chain joins TRBV9 and TRBJ2-2; a weak D match, TRBD2 (6 bases). Germline lookup yields CDR1 SGDLS and CDR2 YYNGEE. CDR3 size: 15 residues. Trimming stripped 0 bases from V and 5 bases from J, with 11 bases between. The CDR3 bases are TGTGCCAGCAGCGTAGGTGGCGGGGCGACCGGGGAGCTGTTTTTT. Its translation is CASSVGGGATGELFF.

The V gene is TRBV20-1, the J gene TRBJ1-1; D uncertain. The CDR3 covers 11 residues. Trimming took off 5 bases at V and 4 bases at J, with 8 bases between the two ends. The germline V gene has CDR1 DFQATT and CDR2 SNEGSKA (reference sequence). As DNA, the CDR3 is TGCAGTGCTTTTCAACTCACTGAAGCTTTCTTT. This codes for CSAFQLTEAFF.

V usage is TRBV6-1 and J usage is TRBJ1-5, with 9 bases identical to TRBD1. V shed 6 bases and J 5 bases; nucleotides not matched to a gene: 5. Germline CDR1 and CDR2: MNHNS and SASEGT. The CDR3 runs 14 residues. CDR3 in amino acids: CASSYTGGDQPQHF. The CDR3 nucleotides read TGTGCCAGCAGCTACACAGGGGGCGATCAGCCCCAGCATTTT.

This chain links TRBV7-9 with TRBJ2-2; D is uncertain. This CDR3 is 12 amino acids long. Trimming removed 5 bases from V and 7 bases from J, with 8 bases in between. CDR1 is SEHNR, CDR2 FQNEAQ, per germline (reference sequence). CDR3: CASSPVHGELFF. The CDR3 DNA reads as TGTGCCAGCAGCCCGGTTCACGGGGAGCTGTTTTTT.